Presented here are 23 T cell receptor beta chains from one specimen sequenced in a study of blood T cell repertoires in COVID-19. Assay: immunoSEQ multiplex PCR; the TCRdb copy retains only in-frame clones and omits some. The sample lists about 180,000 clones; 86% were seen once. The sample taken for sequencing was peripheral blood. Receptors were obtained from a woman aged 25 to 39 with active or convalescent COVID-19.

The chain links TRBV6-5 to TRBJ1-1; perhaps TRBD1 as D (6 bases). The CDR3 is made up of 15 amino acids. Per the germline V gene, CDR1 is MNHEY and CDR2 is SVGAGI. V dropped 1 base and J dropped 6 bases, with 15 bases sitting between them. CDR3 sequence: CASSYWMKGEAEAFF. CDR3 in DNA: TGTGCCAGCAGTTACTGGATGAAGGGGGAAGCTGAAGCTTTCTTT.

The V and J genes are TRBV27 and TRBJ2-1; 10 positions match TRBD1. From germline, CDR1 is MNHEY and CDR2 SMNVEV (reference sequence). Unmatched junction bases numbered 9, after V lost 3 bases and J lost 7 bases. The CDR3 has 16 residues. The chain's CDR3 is CASSFLGQGEVNEQFF. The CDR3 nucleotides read TGTGCCAGCAGTTTCCTTGGACAGGGGGAAGTTAATGAGCAGTTCTTC.

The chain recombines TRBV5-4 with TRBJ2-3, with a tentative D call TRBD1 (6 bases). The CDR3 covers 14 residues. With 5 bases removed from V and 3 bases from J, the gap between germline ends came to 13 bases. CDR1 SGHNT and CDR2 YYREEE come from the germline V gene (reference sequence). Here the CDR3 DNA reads TGTGCCAGCAGTTACACAGGGCGTACAGATACGCAGTATTTT. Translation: CASSYTGRTDTQYF.

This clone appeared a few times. The CDR3 here is CASSSTGDGGYTF. In nucleotides, the CDR3 is TGTGCCAGCAGTTCCACAGGGGATGGTGGCTACACCTTC. The chain recombines TRBV12-3 or TRBV12-4 with TRBJ1-2; 7 bases are a match to TRBD1. The trim removed 4 bases at V and 7 bases at J, leaving 6 bases unmatched. The CDR3 totals 13 residues.

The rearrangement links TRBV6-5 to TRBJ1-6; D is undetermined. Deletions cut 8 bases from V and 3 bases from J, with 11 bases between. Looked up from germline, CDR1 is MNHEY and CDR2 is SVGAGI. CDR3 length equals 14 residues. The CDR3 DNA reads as TGTGCCAGCTCCAGCGAAAACTATAATTCACCCCTCCACTTT. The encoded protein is CASSSENYNSPLHF.

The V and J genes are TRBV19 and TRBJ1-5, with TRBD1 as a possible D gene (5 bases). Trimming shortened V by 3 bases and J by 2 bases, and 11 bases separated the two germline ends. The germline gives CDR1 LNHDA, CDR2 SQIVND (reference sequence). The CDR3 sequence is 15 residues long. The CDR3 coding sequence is TGTGCCAGTAGTATTTCGTCCAGGGGCAATCAGCCCCAGCATTTT. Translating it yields CASSISSRGNQPQHF.

The CDR3 spells CASSYSTGGDADTQYF. The CDR3 coding sequence is TGTGCCAGCAGTTACTCGACAGGGGGCGATGCAGATACGCAGTATTTT. The gene calls are TRBV6-2 or TRBV6-3 and TRBJ2-3; TRBD1 matches at 10 bases. This CDR3 is built from 16 residues. CDR1 and CDR2 (germline): MNHEY, SVGEGT. V was clipped by 0 bases and J by 4 bases; unmatched bases: 4.

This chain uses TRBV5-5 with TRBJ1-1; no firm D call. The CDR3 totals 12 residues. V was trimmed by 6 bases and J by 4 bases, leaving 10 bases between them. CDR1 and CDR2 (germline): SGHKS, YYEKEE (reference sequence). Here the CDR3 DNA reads TGTGCCAGCAATGACTTTACCACTGAAGCTTTCTTT. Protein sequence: CASNDFTTEAFF.

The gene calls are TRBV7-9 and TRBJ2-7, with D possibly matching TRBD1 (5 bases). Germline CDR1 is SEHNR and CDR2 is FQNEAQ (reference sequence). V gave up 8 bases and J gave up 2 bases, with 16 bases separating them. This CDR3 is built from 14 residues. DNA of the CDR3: TGTGCCAGCTCGCCCCTCGTCAGGGCCTACGAGCAGTACTTC. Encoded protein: CASSPLVRAYEQYF.

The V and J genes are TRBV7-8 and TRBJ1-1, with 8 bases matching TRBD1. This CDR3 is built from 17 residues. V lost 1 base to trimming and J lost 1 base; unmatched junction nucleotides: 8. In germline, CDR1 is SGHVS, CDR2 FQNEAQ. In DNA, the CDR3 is TGTGCCAGCAGCTTAGGGGCAGGGGGCGGGCGGAACACTGAAGCTTTCTTT. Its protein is CASSLGAGGGRNTEAFF.

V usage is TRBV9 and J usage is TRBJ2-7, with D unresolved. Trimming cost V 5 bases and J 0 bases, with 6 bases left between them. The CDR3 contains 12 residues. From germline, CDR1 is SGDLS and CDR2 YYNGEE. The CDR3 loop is CASSKNSYEQYF. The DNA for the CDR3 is TGTGCCAGCAGTAAAAACTCCTACGAGCAGTACTTC.

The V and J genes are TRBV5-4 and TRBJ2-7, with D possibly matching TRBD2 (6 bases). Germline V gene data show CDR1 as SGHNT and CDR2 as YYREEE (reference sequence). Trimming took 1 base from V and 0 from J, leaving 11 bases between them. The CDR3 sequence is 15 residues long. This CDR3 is CASSLQRASSYEQYF. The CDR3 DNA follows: TGTGCCAGCAGCTTGCAGCGGGCAAGCTCCTACGAGCAGTACTTC.

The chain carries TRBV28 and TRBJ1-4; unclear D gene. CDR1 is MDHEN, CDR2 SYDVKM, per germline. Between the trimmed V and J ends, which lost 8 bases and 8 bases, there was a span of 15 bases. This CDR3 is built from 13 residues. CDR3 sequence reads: CASLLTGEEKLFF. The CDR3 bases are TGTGCCAGCCTCTTAACGGGTGAAGAAAAACTGTTTTTT. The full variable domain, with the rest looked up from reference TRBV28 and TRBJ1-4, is DVKVTQSSRYLVKRTGEKVFLECVQDMDHENMFWYRQDPGLGLRLIYFSYDVKMKEKGDIPEGYSVSREKKERFSLILESASTNQTSMYLCASLLTGEEKLFFGSGTQLSVL.

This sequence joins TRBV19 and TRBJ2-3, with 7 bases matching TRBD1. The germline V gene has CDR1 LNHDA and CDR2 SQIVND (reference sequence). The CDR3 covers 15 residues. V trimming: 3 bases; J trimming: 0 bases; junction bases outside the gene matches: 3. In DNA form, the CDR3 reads TGTGCCAGTAGTATCCGGACAGGTAGCACAGATACGCAGTATTTT. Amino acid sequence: CASSIRTGSTDTQYF.

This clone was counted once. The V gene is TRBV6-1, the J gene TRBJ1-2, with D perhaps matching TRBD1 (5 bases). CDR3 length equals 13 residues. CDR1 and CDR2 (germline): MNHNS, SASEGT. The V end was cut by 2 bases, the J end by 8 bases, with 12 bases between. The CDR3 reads CASSEWQGLGYTF. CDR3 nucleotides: TGTGCCAGCAGTGAATGGCAGGGACTAGGCTACACCTTC.

The chain's CDR3 is CASSLDRGPQETQYF. The CDR3 DNA sequence: TGTGCCAGCAGCTTGGACAGGGGGCCCCAAGAGACCCAGTACTTC. The rearrangement links TRBV5-5 to TRBJ2-5; 9 bases map to TRBD1. CDR3 length equals 15 residues. Germline loops: CDR1 SGHKS, CDR2 YYEKEE (reference sequence). Trimming cost V 0 bases and J 1 base; bases outside gene matches: 1.

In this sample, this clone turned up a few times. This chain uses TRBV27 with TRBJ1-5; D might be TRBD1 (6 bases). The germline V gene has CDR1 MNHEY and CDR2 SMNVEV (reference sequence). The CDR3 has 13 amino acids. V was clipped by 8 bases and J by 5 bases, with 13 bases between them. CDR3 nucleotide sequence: TGTGCCAGCGGCTACAGGGCCCATCAGCCCCAGCATTTT. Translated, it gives CASGYRAHQPQHF.

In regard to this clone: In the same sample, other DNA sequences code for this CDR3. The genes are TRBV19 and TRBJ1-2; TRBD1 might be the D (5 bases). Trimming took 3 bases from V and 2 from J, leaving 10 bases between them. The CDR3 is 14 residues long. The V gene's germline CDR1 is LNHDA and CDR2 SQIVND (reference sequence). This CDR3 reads CASSIGQGNYGYTF. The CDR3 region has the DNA TGTGCCAGTAGTATCGGGCAGGGAAACTATGGCTACACCTTC.

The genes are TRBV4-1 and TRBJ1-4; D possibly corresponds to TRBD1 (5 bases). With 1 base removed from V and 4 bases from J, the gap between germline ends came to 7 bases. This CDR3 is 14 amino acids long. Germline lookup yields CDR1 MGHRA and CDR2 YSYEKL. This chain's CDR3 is CASSQGQSNEKLFF. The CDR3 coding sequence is TGCGCCAGCAGCCAAGGACAGAGTAATGAAAAACTGTTTTTT.

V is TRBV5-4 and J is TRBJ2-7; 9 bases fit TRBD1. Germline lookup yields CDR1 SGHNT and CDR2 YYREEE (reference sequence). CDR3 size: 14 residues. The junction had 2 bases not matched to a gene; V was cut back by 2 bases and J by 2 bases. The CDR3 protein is CASSLRQGAYEQYF. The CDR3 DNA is TGTGCCAGCAGCTTAAGACAGGGGGCCTACGAGCAGTACTTC.

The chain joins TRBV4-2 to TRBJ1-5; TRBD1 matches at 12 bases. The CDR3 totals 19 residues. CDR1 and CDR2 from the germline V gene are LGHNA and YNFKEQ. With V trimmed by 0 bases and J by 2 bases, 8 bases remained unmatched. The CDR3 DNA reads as TGTGCCAGCAGCCAAGAAGGGACAGGGGGCTTCTCGGGCAATCAGCCCCAGCATTTT. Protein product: CASSQEGTGGFSGNQPQHF.

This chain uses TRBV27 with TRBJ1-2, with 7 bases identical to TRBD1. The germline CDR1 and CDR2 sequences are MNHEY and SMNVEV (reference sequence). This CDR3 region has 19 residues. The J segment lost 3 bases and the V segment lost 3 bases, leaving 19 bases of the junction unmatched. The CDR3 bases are TGTGCCAGCAGTTTTGCCCGGAGAACTCCGGGACAGAAAGACTATGGCTACACCTTC. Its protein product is CASSFARRTPGQKDYGYTF.

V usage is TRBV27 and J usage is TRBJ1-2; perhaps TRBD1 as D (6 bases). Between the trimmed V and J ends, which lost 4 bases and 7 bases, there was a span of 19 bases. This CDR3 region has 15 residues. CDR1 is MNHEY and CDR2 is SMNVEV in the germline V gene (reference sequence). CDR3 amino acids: CASSSNRQAGGGYTF. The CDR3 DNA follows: TGTGCCAGCAGTTCTAATAGACAGGCTGGTGGTGGCTACACCTTC.